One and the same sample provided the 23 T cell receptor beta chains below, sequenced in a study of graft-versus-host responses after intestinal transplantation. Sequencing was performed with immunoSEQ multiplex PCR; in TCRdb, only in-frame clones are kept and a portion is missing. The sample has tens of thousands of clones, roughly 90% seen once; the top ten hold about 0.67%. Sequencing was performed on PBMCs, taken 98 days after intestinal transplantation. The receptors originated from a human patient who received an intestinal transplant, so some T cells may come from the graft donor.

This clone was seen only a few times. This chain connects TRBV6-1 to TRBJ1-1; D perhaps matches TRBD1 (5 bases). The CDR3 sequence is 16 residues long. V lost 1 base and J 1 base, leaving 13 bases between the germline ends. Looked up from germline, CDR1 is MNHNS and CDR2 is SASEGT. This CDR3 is CASSEVGWGGNTEAFF. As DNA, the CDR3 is TGTGCCAGCAGTGAAGTTGGGTGGGGGGGGAACACTGAAGCTTTCTTT.

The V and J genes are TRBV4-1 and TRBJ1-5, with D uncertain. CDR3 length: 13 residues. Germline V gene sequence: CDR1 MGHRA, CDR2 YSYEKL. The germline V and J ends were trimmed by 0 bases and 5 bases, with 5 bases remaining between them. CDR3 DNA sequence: TGCGCCAGCAGCCAAGAACAATATCAGCCCCAGCATTTT. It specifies CASSQEQYQPQHF.

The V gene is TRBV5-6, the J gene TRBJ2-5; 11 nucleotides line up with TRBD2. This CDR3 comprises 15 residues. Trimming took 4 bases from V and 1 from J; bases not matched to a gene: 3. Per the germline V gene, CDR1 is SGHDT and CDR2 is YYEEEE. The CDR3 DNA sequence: TGTGCCAGCAGCCAGGGACTAGCGGTCCAAGAGACCCAGTACTTC. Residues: CASSQGLAVQETQYF.

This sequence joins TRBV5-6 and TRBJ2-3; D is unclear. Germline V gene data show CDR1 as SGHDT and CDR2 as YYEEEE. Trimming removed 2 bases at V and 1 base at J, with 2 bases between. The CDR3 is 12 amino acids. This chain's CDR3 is CASSFGTDTQYF. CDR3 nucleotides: TGTGCCAGCAGCTTCGGCACAGATACGCAGTATTTT.

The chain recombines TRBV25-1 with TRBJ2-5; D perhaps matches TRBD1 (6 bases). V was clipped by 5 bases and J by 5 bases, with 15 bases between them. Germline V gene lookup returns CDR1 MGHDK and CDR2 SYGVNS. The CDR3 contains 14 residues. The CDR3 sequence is CASSQGQGWETQYF. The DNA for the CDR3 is TGTGCCAGCAGTCAGGGGCAGGGGTGGGAGACCCAGTACTTC.

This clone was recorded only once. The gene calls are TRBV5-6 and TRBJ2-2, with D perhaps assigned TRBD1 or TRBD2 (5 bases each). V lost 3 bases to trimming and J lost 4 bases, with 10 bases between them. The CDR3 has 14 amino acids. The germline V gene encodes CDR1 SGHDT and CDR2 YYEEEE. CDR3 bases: TGTGCCAGCAGCTGGGACCGAACCACCGGGGAGCTGTTTTTT. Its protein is CASSWDRTTGELFF.

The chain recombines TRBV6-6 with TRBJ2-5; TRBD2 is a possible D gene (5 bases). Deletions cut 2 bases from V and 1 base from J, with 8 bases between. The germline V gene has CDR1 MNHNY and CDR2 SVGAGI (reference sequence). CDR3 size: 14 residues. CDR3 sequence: CASSYGRGQETQYF. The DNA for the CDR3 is TGTGCCAGCAGTTACGGCCGGGGCCAAGAGACCCAGTACTTC.

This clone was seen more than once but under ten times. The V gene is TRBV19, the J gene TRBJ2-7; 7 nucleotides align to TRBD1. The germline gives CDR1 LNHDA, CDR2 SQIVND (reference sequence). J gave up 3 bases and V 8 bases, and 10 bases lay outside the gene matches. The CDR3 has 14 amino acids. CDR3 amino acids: CASSTGTDYYEQYF. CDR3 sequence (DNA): TGTGCCAGTTCTACCGGGACAGATTACTACGAGCAGTACTTC. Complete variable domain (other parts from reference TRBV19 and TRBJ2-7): DGGITQSPKYLFRKEGQNVTLSCEQNLNHDAMYWYRQDPGQGLRLIYYSQIVNDFQKGDIAEGYSVSREKKESFPLTVTSAQKNPTAFYLCASSTGTDYYEQYFGPGTRLTVT.

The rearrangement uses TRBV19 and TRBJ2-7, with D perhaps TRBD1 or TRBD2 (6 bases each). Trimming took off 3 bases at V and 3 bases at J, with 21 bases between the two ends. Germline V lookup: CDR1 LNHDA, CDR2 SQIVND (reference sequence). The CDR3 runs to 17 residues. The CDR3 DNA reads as TGTGCCAGTAGTATGAAAGCGAAGGGGGGTTGGGACTACGAGCAGTACTTC. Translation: CASSMKAKGGWDYEQYF.

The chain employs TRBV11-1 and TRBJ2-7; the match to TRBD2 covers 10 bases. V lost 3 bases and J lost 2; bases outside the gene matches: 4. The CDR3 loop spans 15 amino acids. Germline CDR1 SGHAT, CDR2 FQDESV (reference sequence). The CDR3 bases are TGTGCCAGCAGCTTCTCTAGCGGGGGTGCCTACGAGCAGTACTTC. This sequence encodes CASSFSSGGAYEQYF.

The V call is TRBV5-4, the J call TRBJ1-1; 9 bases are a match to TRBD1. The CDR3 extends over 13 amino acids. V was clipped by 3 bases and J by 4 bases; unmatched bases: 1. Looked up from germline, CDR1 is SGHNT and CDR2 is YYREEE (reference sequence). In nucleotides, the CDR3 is TGTGCCAGCAGCTCACAGGGGGCCACTGAAGCTTTCTTT. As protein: CASSSQGATEAFF. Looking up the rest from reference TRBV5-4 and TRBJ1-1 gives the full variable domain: ETGVTQSPTHLIKTRGQQVTLRCSSQSGHNTVSWYQQALGQGPQFIFQYYREEENGRGNFPPRFSGLQFPNYSSELNVNALELDDSALYLCASSSQGATEAFFGQGTRLTVV.

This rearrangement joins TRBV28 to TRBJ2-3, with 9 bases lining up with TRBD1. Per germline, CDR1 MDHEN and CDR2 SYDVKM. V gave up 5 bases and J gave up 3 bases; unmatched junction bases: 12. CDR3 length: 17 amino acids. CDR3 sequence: CASSVPWGQGSTDTQYF. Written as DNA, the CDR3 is TGTGCCAGCAGTGTGCCCTGGGGACAGGGATCGACAGATACGCAGTATTTT.

The CDR3 protein is CAWRGIRDRGHSPLHF. Here the CDR3 DNA reads TGTGCCTGGAGAGGAATCCGGGACAGGGGACACTCACCCCTCCACTTT. This chain connects TRBV30 to TRBJ1-6; TRBD1 matches at 10 bases. Germline V CDR1 and CDR2: GTSNPN, SVGIG (reference sequence). The CDR3 extends over 16 amino acids. Trimming removed 3 bases from V and 10 bases from J; junction bases left unmatched: 12.

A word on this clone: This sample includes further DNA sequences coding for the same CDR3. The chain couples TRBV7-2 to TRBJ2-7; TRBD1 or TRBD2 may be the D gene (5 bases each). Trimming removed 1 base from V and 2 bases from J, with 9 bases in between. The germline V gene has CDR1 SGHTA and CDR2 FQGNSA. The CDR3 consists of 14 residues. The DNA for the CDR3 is TGTGCCAGCAGCTTAGGCCAGGGAGCCTACGAGCAGTACTTC. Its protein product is CASSLGQGAYEQYF.

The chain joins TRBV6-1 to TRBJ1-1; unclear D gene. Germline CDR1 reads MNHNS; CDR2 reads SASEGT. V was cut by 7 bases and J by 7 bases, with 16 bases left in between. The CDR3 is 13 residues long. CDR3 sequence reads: CASTPILSGEAFF. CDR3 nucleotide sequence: TGTGCCAGCACCCCCATACTCAGTGGTGAAGCTTTCTTT.

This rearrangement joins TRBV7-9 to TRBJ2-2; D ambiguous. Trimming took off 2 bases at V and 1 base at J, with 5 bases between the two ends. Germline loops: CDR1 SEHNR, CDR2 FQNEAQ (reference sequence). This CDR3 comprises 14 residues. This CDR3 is CASSLFGNTGELFF. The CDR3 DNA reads TGTGCCAGCAGCTTATTCGGGAACACCGGGGAGCTGTTTTTT.

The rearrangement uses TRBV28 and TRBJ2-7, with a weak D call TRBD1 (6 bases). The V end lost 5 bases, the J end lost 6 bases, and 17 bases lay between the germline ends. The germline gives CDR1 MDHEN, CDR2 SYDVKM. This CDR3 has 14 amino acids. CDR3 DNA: TGTGCCAGCAGTACGACAGGTACTGGGCTCGAGCAGTACTTC. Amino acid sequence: CASSTTGTGLEQYF.

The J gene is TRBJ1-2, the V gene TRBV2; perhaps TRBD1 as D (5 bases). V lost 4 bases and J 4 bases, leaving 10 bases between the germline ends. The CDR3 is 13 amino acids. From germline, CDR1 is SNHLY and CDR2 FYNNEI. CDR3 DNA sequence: TGTGCCAGCAGTGCTTACGGGGCCTATGGCTACACCTTC. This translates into CASSAYGAYGYTF.

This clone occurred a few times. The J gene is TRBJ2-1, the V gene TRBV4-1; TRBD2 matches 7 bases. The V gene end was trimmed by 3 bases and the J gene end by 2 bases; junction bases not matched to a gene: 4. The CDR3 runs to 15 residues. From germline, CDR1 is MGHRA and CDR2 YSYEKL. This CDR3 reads CASSHTGLPYNEQFF. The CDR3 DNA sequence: TGCGCCAGCAGCCATACGGGACTACCCTACAATGAGCAGTTCTTC.

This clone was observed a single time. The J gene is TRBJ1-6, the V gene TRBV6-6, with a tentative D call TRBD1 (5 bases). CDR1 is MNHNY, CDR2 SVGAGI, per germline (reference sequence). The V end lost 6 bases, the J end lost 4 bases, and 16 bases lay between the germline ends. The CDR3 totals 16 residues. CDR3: CASRFTSRAYNSPLHF. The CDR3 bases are TGTGCCAGCAGGTTCACGAGCAGGGCTTATAATTCACCCCTCCACTTT.

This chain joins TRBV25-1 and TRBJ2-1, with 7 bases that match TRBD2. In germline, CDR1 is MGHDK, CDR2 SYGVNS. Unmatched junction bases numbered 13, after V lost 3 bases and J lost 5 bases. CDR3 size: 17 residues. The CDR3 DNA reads TGTGCCAGCAGTGAGACCACGTGGATGAGCGGGGACAATGAGCAGTTCTTC. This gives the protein CASSETTWMSGDNEQFF.

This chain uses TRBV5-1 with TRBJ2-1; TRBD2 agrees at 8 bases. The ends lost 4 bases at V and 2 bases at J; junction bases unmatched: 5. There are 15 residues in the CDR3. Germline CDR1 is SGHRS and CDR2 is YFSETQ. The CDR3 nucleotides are TGCGCCAGCAGCCGGACTAGCCGAACCTACAATGAGCAGTTCTTC. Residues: CASSRTSRTYNEQFF.

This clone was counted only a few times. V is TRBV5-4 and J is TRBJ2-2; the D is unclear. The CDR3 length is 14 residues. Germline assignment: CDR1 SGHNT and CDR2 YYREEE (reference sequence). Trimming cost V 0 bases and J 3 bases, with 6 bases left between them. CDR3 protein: CASSLGLHTGELFF. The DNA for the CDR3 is TGTGCCAGCAGCTTGGGACTGCACACCGGGGAGCTGTTTTTT.